Listed here are 17 T cell receptor beta chains from one sample, sequenced in a study of regulatory T cells in long-lasting Graves disease. Sample time point: newly diagnosed GD, antithyroid drugs for less than 3 months. Generation of the TCR library employed RNA extracted from PBMCs. Researchers made TCR beta libraries by using iRepertoire HTBI primers and running Arm-PCR on CDR3 regions. Using its own MiXCR run on the multiplex PCR reads, TCRdb lists one record per CDR3 protein. The sample shows some 250,000 distinct CDR3 sequences, 18% of them seen only once. The same sample was also used in a study of T cells in Graves' hyperthyroidism and ophthalmopathy.

This specimen was peripheral blood mononuclear cells (PBMCs), taken at new diagnosis, from a patient treated with antithyroid drugs. Source of these receptors: a woman aged 30 to 39 with Graves disease.

Comment on this clonotype: This probably arose from a read error, given a far larger clone one base away. CDR3 loop: CASSRPGLVTYDEQFF. CDR3 in DNA: TGTGCCAGCAGCCGACCGGGACTAGTCACCTACGATGAGCAGTTCTTC. This chain connects TRBV7-9 to TRBJ2-1; 8 bases align to TRBD2. Per the germline V gene, CDR1 is SEHNR and CDR2 is FQNEAQ (reference sequence). The CDR3 sequence is 16 residues long.

This clonotype appeared many times. V and J are TRBV4-2 and TRBJ2-5; 7 bases fit TRBD2. The CDR3 runs 15 residues. Trimming removed 1 base from V and 5 bases from J; junction bases left unmatched: 7. Germline values: CDR1 LGHNA, CDR2 YNFKEQ. The CDR3 reads CASSQVYGGYETQYF. The CDR3 DNA reads TGTGCCAGCAGCCAAGTCTACGGGGGGTATGAGACCCAGTACTTC.

On this clonotype: The junction departs from the called germline gene at one end, perhaps through a read error. The rearrangement joins TRBV7-9 to TRBJ1-5; no definite D call. Germline V gives CDR1 SEHNR, CDR2 FQNEAQ (reference sequence). The CDR3 has 15 residues. In DNA, the CDR3 is TGTGCCGGCAGCTCCGCTGGCCGGATCCATCAGCCCCAGCATTTT. As protein: CAGSSAGRIHQPQHF. Looking up the rest from reference TRBV7-9 and TRBJ1-5 gives the full variable domain: DTGVSQNPRHKITKRGQNVTFRCDPISEHNRLYWYRQTLGQGPEFLTYFQNEAQLEKSRLLSDRFSAERPKGSFSTLEIQRTEQGDSAMYLCAGSSAGRIHQPQHFGDGTRLSIL.

Ten or more counts support this clonotype. CDR3: CATKRGMGPYEQYF. In DNA, the CDR3 is TGTGCCACGAAGAGAGGTATGGGTCCGTACGAGCAGTACTTC. The rearrangement links TRBV27 to TRBJ2-7; D call uncertain. Deletions cut 10 bases from V and 4 bases from J, with 20 bases between. The germline V gene has CDR1 MNHEY and CDR2 SMNVEV (reference sequence). The CDR3 runs 14 residues.

This clonotype was observed a few times. The V and J genes are TRBV7-2 and TRBJ1-5; D possibly corresponds to TRBD1 (6 bases). The germline V gene encodes CDR1 SGHTA and CDR2 FQGNSA. The V end lost 3 bases, the J end lost 0 bases, and 9 bases lay between the germline ends. The CDR3 extends over 15 amino acids. The CDR3 nucleotides are TGTGCCAGCAGCTTTACAGGGCTTAGCAATCAGCCCCAGCATTTT. The encoded protein is CASSFTGLSNQPQHF.

This clonotype was observed many times. The chain is built from TRBV11-2 and TRBJ2-5; D remains unclear. This CDR3 contains 14 residues. The germline V gene encodes CDR1 SGHAT and CDR2 FQNNGV. V was pared by 6 bases and J by 4 bases, with 15 bases between. The CDR3 DNA reads TGTGCCAGCAGGTCCATTCGTAGACGAGAGACCCAGTACTTC. Encoded protein: CASRSIRRRETQYF.

About this clonotype: Given the absence of the conserved phenylalanine or tryptophan at the CDR3 end, a read error is likely. The DNA is omitted, as the CDR3 cannot be located on it reliably, and the CDR3 follows TCRdb's listing. The chain combines TRBV7-9 with TRBJ1-6; the table assigns TRBD1, which was not confirmed against the DNA. Germline values: CDR1 SEHNR, CDR2 FQNEAQ (reference sequence). Including both end residues, the CDR3 is 8 amino acids long. The CDR3 here is CASSPGEV.

The chain has TRBV10-3 and TRBJ1-2; no firm D call. The CDR3 covers 13 residues. Germline V gives CDR1 ENHRY, CDR2 SYGVKD. V was cut by 2 bases and J by 2 bases, with 6 bases left in between. The CDR3 bases are TGTGCCATCAGTGAGGGAACGAACTATGGCTACACCTTC. This codes for CAISEGTNYGYTF.

This clonotype appeared many times. The chain is built from TRBV20-1 and TRBJ2-2, with D possibly TRBD2 on 6 matching bases. V was pared by 0 bases and J by 6 bases, with 14 bases between. The CDR3 extends over 15 amino acids. The germline CDR1 and CDR2 sequences are DFQATT and SNEGSKA (reference sequence). The CDR3 is CSARDRREYAGELFF. The CDR3 DNA reads TGCAGTGCTAGAGATCGTCGGGAGTACGCCGGGGAGCTGTTTTTT.

As for this clonotype: Germline and junction disagree at one end, which may indicate a read error. The V and J genes are TRBV2 and TRBJ1-1; no reliable D call. The CDR3 extends over 11 amino acids. CDR1 and CDR2 from the germline V gene are SNHLY and FYNNEI. The chain's CDR3 is CAGSMNTEAFF. DNA of the CDR3: TGTGCCGGCAGCATGAACACTGAAGCTTTCTTT.

This clonotype was counted ten times or more. The conserved final phenylalanine or tryptophan is absent from the CDR3, which likely points to a read error. V is TRBV20-1 and J is TRBJ1-1, with D perhaps TRBD1 (6 bases). The CDR3 sequence is 13 residues long. The V and J ends lost 3 bases and 4 bases respectively, with 12 bases between them. The germline V gene has CDR1 DFQATT and CDR2 SNEGSKA (reference sequence). As DNA, the CDR3 is TGCAGTGCTAGCCCGGGGGCAGGCACTGAAGCTTTCCTT. The encoded protein is CSASPGAGTEAFL.

The chain has TRBV20-1 and TRBJ1-1, with a weak D call TRBD1 (5 bases). V was cut by 0 bases and J by 7 bases, with 15 bases left in between. Germline CDR1 DFQATT, CDR2 SNEGSKA (reference sequence). The CDR3 covers 14 residues. The DNA for the CDR3 is TGCAGTGCTAGAGACGCGGGGCGTTTTGGTGAAGCTTTCTTT. This encodes CSARDAGRFGEAFF.

Many counts were recorded for this clonotype. The chain uses TRBV7-2 and TRBJ2-2; the D gene is possibly TRBD1 (5 bases). CDR3 length: 15 residues. Trimming removed 8 bases at V and 2 bases at J, with 15 bases between. Per germline, CDR1 SGHTA and CDR2 FQGNSA. CDR3 sequence: CASYDRQGNTGELFF. In nucleotides, the CDR3 is TGTGCCAGCTACGATCGTCAGGGAAACACCGGGGAGCTGTTTTTT.

This clonotype was recorded many times. CDR3 coding DNA: TGTGCCAGCAGCCCATATCTAGATTCACCCCTCCACTTT. Amino acids: CASSPYLDSPLHF. The chain joins TRBV5-6 to TRBJ1-6; no firm D call. The V and J ends lost 4 bases and 8 bases respectively, with 10 bases between them. Per germline, CDR1 SGHDT and CDR2 YYEEEE. CDR3 length: 13 amino acids.

J is TRBJ1-2 and V is TRBV20-1; D remains unclear. The length of the CDR3 is 12 residues. Germline V lookup: CDR1 DFQATT, CDR2 SNEGSKA (reference sequence). V was trimmed by 3 bases and J by 0 bases, leaving 5 bases between them. The CDR3 loop reads CSASSANYGYTF. In DNA form, the CDR3 reads TGCAGTGCTAGCTCCGCTAACTATGGCTACACCTTC.

The J gene is TRBJ2-5, the V gene TRBV20-1; 9 bases map to TRBD1. The CDR3 consists of 16 residues. J lost 2 bases, V lost 2 bases, and 9 bases had no gene match. Germline V gene sequence: CDR1 DFQATT, CDR2 SNEGSKA (reference sequence). This CDR3 is CSARTFQGQGQETQYF. CDR3 in DNA: TGCAGTGCTAGAACATTTCAGGGACAGGGACAAGAGACCCAGTACTTC.

V gene TRBV19 combines with J gene TRBJ1-5; D gene uncertain. Trimming removed 3 bases from V and 0 bases from J, with 12 bases in between. The CDR3 runs to 16 residues. Per the germline V gene, CDR1 is LNHDA and CDR2 is SQIVND (reference sequence). CDR3 in amino acids: CASSMYGGNSNQPQHF. CDR3 DNA sequence: TGTGCCAGTAGTATGTACGGTGGAAATAGCAATCAGCCCCAGCATTTT.